Detailed here is one T cell receptor (beta chain). This CDR3 region has 15 residues. The V gene's germline CDR1 is MGHRA and CDR2 YSYEKL. V was cut by 1 base and J by 8 bases, with 14 bases left in between. Method: immunoSEQ multiplex PCR; TCRdb's copy keeps in-frame clones and lacks some. The sample records around 87,000 clones, about nine tenths being singletons. The data were obtained in a study of T cell responses to AZD1222 COVID-19 vaccine. This specimen was peripheral blood, taken on day 0 of AZD1222 vaccination. This TCR derives from an adult in good health. The chain uses TRBV4-1 and TRBJ1-4; the D gene is possibly TRBD1 (5 bases). In DNA, the CDR3 is TGCGCCAGCAGCCAAGTAGGGGACCCGAGGGAAAAACTGTTTTTT. It specifies CASSQVGDPREKLFF.